The rows below give T cell receptor beta chains drawn from one sample of a study of CD8 T cells in ankylosing spondylitis. From the 5' RACE reads, TCRdb called clonotypes with MiXCR, one entry per CDR3 protein. The sample holds around 480,000 distinct CDR3 sequences, about a sixth seen once. Sequencing input: blood, either unsorted or a sorted T cell fraction (not recorded which). Source of these receptors: a male donor with ankylosing spondylitis. CDR3s include the opening cysteine and the closing phenylalanine or tryptophan. The D gene is left open where the match is weak. Only part of the rows carry a size: once, few, many, or a class if the clone is expanded.

>few|NA|TRBV24-1|TRBJ2-6
TGTGCCACTTCGAGCTCTGGGGCCAACGTCCTGACTTTC
CATSSSGANVLTF
>NA|NA|TRBV5-1|TRBJ1-6
TGCGCCAGCAGCTTCGGGATGTCAACGGTTTCACCCCTCCACTTT
CASSFGMSTVSPLHF
>NA|NA|TRBV20-1|TRBJ2-7
TGCAGTGCTAGAGTCCTCAAGGGCTACCCTGAGCAGTACTTC
CSARVLKGYPEQYF
>few|NA|TRBV12-3/TRBV12-4|TRBJ1-4
TGTGCCAGCAGGGACACAGCAACTAATGAAAAACTGTTTTTT
CASRDTATNEKLFF
>few|NA|TRBV5-1|TRBJ1-5
TGCGCCAGCTCCCCAGGGATGCCCAATCAGCCCCAGCATTTT
CASSPGMPNQPQHF
>few|TRBD1|TRBV2|TRBJ2-4
TGTGCCAGCAACCCAGACAGGGATTGGGACATTCAGTACTTC
CASNPDRDWDIQYF
>NA|NA|TRBV5-1|TRBJ2-6
TGCGCCAGCAGTCAAGGGGCCAACGTCCTGACTTTC
CASSQGANVLTF
>NA|NA|TRBV7-2|TRBJ1-1
TGTGCCACCAGGGCGAGACGGGACACTGAAGCTTTCTTT
CATRARRDTEAFF
>NA|NA|TRBV5-1|TRBJ1-5
TGCGCCAGCAGCTCGGACGGAGGAGATCAGCCCCAGCATTTT
CASSSDGGDQPQHF
>NA|NA|TRBV5-1|TRBJ2-7
TGCGCCAGCAGCCAACAGGATGTGGGGTACGAGCAGTACTTC
CASSQQDVGYEQYF
>NA|TRBD1|TRBV25-1|TRBJ1-2
TGTGCCAGCAGTGCCACGACAGGGGGAGCTGGCTACACCTTC
CASSATTGGAGYTF
>few|TRBD2|TRBV10-2|TRBJ2-3
TGCGCCAGCACCGGGACTAGCGGACCAGGCACAGATACGCAGTATTTT
CASTGTSGPGTDTQYF
>few|NA|TRBV12-3/TRBV12-4|TRBJ2-2
TGTGCCAGCAGTTTAGGCAGAAGGACCGGGGAGCTGTTTTTT
CASSLGRRTGELFF
>NA|NA|TRBV18|TRBJ2-6
TGTGCCAGCTCACCAGTTCAGGTCTCTGGGGCCAACGTCCTGACTTTC
CASSPVQVSGANVLTF
>NA|TRBD1|TRBV7-8|TRBJ2-2
TGTGCCAGCAGCTTCGTCACAGGGGGCAGGGTTTTT
CASSFVTGGRVF
>NA|TRBD1|TRBV18|TRBJ2-7
TGTGCCAGCTCACCGTCCGGGACAGGTCGCTCCTACGAGCAGTACTTC
CASSPSGTGRSYEQYF
>NA|TRBD1|TRBV6-1|TRBJ1-5
TGTGCCAGCAGACCCCGACAGGGGGGCGGTCAGCCCCAGCATTTT
CASRPRQGGGQPQHF
>many|NA|TRBV6-5|TRBJ1-4
TGTGCCAGCAGTTACTCGAGTTCAGTCTCAGGCCAGGGGAAACTGTTTTTT
CASSYSSSVSGQGKLFF
>NA|NA|TRBV2|TRBJ1-4
TGTGCCAGCAAGGACTCGCGGGGGGCTAATGAAAAACTGTTTTTT
CASKDSRGANEKLFF
>NA|TRBD1|TRBV5-1|TRBJ1-1
TGCGCCAGCAGCATACCGACAGGGGGCAAGATGGGTGAAGCTTTCTTT
CASSIPTGGKMGEAFF
>NA|TRBD1|TRBV19|TRBJ1-1
TGTGCCAGTAGTATTGAGGGGACAGGCCGACGCACTGAAGCTTTCTTT
CASSIEGTGRRTEAFF
>NA|NA|TRBV7-8|TRBJ1-1
TGTGCCAGCAGCTTCCCCGGGAAGAACACTGAAGCTTTCTTT
CASSFPGKNTEAFF
>many|NA|TRBV12-3/TRBV12-4|TRBJ2-1
TGTGCCAGCAGTTTAGAGGGCGGTGCCTACAATGAGCAGTTCTTC
CASSLEGGAYNEQFF
>NA|NA|TRBV20-1|TRBJ1-5
TGCAGTGTTACACTCCCCGGGACATCCTTTTTCAATCAGCCCCAGCATTTT
CSVTLPGTSFFNQPQHF
>NA|NA|TRBV9|TRBJ2-3
TGTGCCAGCAGCCGAGTAGGGGGAACTAGCACAGATACGCAGTATTTT
CASSRVGGTSTDTQYF
>many|TRBD1|TRBV4-3|TRBJ1-4
TGCGCCAGCAGCCTTGGGGGACAGTCGAATGAAAAACTGTTTTTT
CASSLGGQSNEKLFF
>few|TRBD2|TRBV12-3/TRBV12-4|TRBJ2-1
TGTGCCAGCACCTTGGAAAAACTAGCGGGAGGAAAAAATGAGCAGTTCTTC
CASTLEKLAGGKNEQFF
>many|NA|TRBV20-1|TRBJ1-1
TGCAGTGCGAGCCAGGGAGGGAGTGAAGCTTTCTTT
CSASQGGSEAFF
>few|NA|TRBV30|TRBJ1-2
TGTGCCTGGGGCCTACAGGCGGTAGGCTACACCTTC
CAWGLQAVGYTF
>few|TRBD2|TRBV20-1|TRBJ2-1
TGCAGTGCACTGACTAGCGGGAGTAGCAATGAGCAGTTCTTC
CSALTSGSSNEQFF
>many|NA|TRBV12-3/TRBV12-4|TRBJ1-5
TGTGCCAGCAGTTTTTGGGGAGATCAGCCCCAGCATTTT
CASSFWGDQPQHF
>NA|NA|TRBV20-1|TRBJ1-1
TGCAGTGCCGTTTCTCGAACATCGAACAGGAAAGCTTTCTTT
CSAVSRTSNRKAFF
>NA|NA|TRBV5-8|TRBJ2-2
TGTGCCAGCAGGGAAGGACAAATAAACACCGGGGAGCTGTTTTTT
CASREGQINTGELFF
>many|TRBD1|TRBV5-1|TRBJ2-5
TGCGCCAGCAGCTCAACAACAGGGGGCGCGGTTAAGACCCAGTACTTC
CASSSTTGGAVKTQYF
>NA|NA|TRBV9|TRBJ2-2
TGTGCCAGCAGCGTAGTTGGGGAAGAAACCGGGGAGCTGTTTTTT
CASSVVGEETGELFF
>few|TRBD1|TRBV4-2|TRBJ2-2
TGTGCCAGCAGCCTCGGGACAGGGCCCGGGGAGCTGTTTTTT
CASSLGTGPGELFF
>many|TRBD2|TRBV4-2|TRBJ2-1
TGTGCCAGCAGCCAAGCAACCGGGACTAGTAACAATGAGCAGTTCTTC
CASSQATGTSNNEQFF
>NA|NA|TRBV6-1|TRBJ1-3
TGTGCCAGCAGTCCCCGGGGAGGGGGCTCTGGAAACACCATATATTTT
CASSPRGGGSGNTIYF
>few|NA|TRBV3-1|TRBJ1-1
TGTGCCAGCAGCCATTATACTGAAGCTTTCTTT
CASSHYTEAFF
>few|TRBD1|TRBV6-2/TRBV6-3|TRBJ1-4
TGTGCCAGCAGGGGGACAGACGGAACTGAAAAACTGTTTTTT
CASRGTDGTEKLFF
>NA|NA|TRBV5-6|TRBJ2-3
TGTGCCAGCAGCTTGGGAGGACCGATAGATACGCAGTATTTT
CASSLGGPIDTQYF
>few|TRBD1|TRBV10-3|TRBJ1-1
TGTGCCATCAGTGATCGACAGGGGGTCTGGGGCACTGAAGCTTTCTTT
CAISDRQGVWGTEAFF
>NA|NA|TRBV13|TRBJ2-7
TGTGCCAGCAGCCTCAGGGGAAGGAGCTACGAGCAGTACTTC
CASSLRGRSYEQYF
>NA|NA|TRBV6-5|TRBJ1-2
TGTGCCAGCAGTTACGGGAAAACCGGCTACACCTTC
CASSYGKTGYTF